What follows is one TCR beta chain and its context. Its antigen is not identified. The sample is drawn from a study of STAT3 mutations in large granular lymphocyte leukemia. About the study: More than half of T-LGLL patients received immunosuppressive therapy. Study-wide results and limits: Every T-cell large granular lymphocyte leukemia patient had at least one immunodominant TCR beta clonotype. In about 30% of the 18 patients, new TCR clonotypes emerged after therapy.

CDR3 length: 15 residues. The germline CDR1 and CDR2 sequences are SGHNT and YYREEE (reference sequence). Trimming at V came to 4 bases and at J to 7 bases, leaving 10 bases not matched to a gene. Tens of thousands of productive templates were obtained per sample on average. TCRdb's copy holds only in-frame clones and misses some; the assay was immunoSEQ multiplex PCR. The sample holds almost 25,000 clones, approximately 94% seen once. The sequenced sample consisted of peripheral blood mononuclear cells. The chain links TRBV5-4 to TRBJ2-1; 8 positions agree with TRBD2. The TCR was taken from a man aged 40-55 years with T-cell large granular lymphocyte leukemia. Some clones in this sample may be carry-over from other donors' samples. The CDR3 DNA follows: TGTGCCAGCAGCCCGATTAGCGGGGCCGCTAATGAGCAGTTCTTC. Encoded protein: CASSPISGAANEQFF.